This T cell receptor (beta chain) was retrieved from a study of tumor and adjacent non-tumor tissue in lung cancer. With respect to this clonotype: The antigen remains undetermined. One base away lies a much larger clone, so this may be a sequencing read error.

No cell sorting was done before RNA was extracted from the tissue. This CDR3 contains 14 residues. V was trimmed by 0 bases and J by 5 bases, leaving 10 bases between them. Germline values: CDR1 MGHRA, CDR2 YSYEKL. TCRbeta libraries were built with three rounds of nested PCR, modified from ARM-PCR. TCRdb processed the multiplex PCR reads anew with MiXCR; each CDR3 protein has one entry. The sample carries tens of thousands of distinct CDR3 sequences, 72% recorded once. Study conclusions and caveats: TCR diversity was significantly greater in tumor than normal lung tissue.

The specimen sequenced was lung tumor tissue. V gene TRBV4-1 combines with J gene TRBJ1-2; D may be TRBD1 (5 bases). This receptor was obtained from a woman in her forties with non-small cell lung cancer. The DNA of the CDR3 is TGCGCCAGCAGCCAAGAGGGGACTGGATATGGCTACACCTTC. It translates to CASSQEGTGYGYTF.